The present T cell receptor beta chain was sequenced within a study of control samples from healthy donors and cancer patients. Germline CDR1 reads SGHRS; CDR2 reads YFSETQ. The CDR3 has 16 amino acids. V lost 0 bases to trimming and J lost 0 bases, with 10 bases between them. TCRdb's table, derived via immunoSEQ multiplex PCR, lists solely in-frame clones and lacks some. The sample yields some 130,000 clones, about 92% seen once. The receptor's source is a woman between 45 and 65 years old in good health. The specimen was blood. V is TRBV5-1 and J is TRBJ1-3; no clear D gene. CDR3 nucleotide sequence: TGCGCCAGCAGCTTGGGTGAGGTGGGCTCTGGAAACACCATATATTTT. This gives the protein CASSLGEVGSGNTIYF.